These T cell receptor beta chains were read from a single sample in a study of response to subunit inactivated influenza vaccine. TCRdb used MiXCR to reprocess the RT-PCR reads, holding one entry per CDR3 protein. The sample lists approximately 730,000 distinct CDR3 sequences, over 11% occurring once. The material was PBMCs from blood, obtained around two weeks before vaccination. Receptors originate from a man over 45 who received an inactivated influenza vaccine. Each CDR3 is given without its conserved first and last residue. Each record gives: J gene, V gene, D gene, CDR3 protein. The D gene is left open where the match is weak.

J: TRBJ2-2
V: TRBV20-1
D: TRBD2
CDR3: SARDFRLAGGSNTGELF

J: TRBJ2-5
V: TRBV7-9
D: -
CDR3: ASSASGLTRGTQY

J: TRBJ1-2
V: TRBV2
D: -
CDR3: ASSEDRNYGYT

J: TRBJ2-2
V: TRBV3-1
D: -
CDR3: ASSQETPGLSMSLNTGELF

J: TRBJ2-1
V: TRBV7-9
D: -
CDR3: ASRGGANEQF

J: TRBJ2-3
V: TRBV5-1
D: TRBD2
CDR3: ASSPVGAGLTDTQY

J: TRBJ2-1
V: TRBV5-1
D: TRBD1
CDR3: ASSLSGTGKIEQF

J: TRBJ2-7
V: TRBV5-1
D: -
CDR3: ASSLDSGPYEQY

J: TRBJ2-7
V: TRBV6-5
D: -
CDR3: ASSFRDRSYEQY

J: TRBJ1-1
V: TRBV2
D: -
CDR3: ASSVSGIKGNTEAF

J: TRBJ2-7
V: TRBV7-2
D: TRBD2
CDR3: ASSQGSSGYHYEQY

J: TRBJ2-3
V: TRBV12-3/TRBV12-4
D: -
CDR3: ASSPEDYSTDTQY

J: TRBJ2-7
V: TRBV6-5
D: -
CDR3: ASSSRVGLTSYEQY

J: TRBJ2-1
V: TRBV6-1
D: -
CDR3: ASSESGGQNEQF

J: TRBJ2-1
V: TRBV24-1
D: -
CDR3: ATSGGPSYNEQF

J: TRBJ2-1
V: TRBV5-1
D: -
CDR3: ASSLQTGLGNEQF

J: TRBJ1-6
V: TRBV4-1
D: -
CDR3: ASSQRDTNSPLH

J: TRBJ1-1
V: TRBV18
D: TRBD1
CDR3: ASSPPDRALGTEAF

J: TRBJ2-4
V: TRBV11-3
D: -
CDR3: ASSTGTAKDIQY

J: TRBJ2-2
V: TRBV20-1
D: -
CDR3: SASSPAQTGELF

J: TRBJ2-2
V: TRBV5-1
D: -
CDR3: ASSLNARTNTGELF

J: TRBJ1-1
V: TRBV4-1
D: -
CDR3: ASSQDTGWDTEAF

J: TRBJ2-1
V: TRBV6-5
D: TRBD2
CDR3: ASKFLSREFYNEQF

J: TRBJ1-1
V: TRBV6-5
D: -
CDR3: ASSYSGILTEAF

J: TRBJ1-5
V: TRBV6-2/TRBV6-3
D: -
CDR3: ASSYSLWARGSSNQPQH

J: TRBJ1-5
V: TRBV7-9
D: -
CDR3: ASSFFYQPQH

J: TRBJ2-1
V: TRBV24-1
D: -
CDR3: ATSEKRGLAADEQF

J: TRBJ1-1
V: TRBV3-1
D: -
CDR3: ASSRIMNTEAF

J: TRBJ2-7
V: TRBV20-1
D: -
CDR3: SASGTYEQY

J: TRBJ2-3
V: TRBV20-1
D: TRBD2
CDR3: SAELAASTDTQY

J: TRBJ1-6
V: TRBV12-3/TRBV12-4
D: TRBD1
CDR3: ASGQELYNSPLH

J: TRBJ1-1
V: TRBV7-2
D: -
CDR3: ASSSKGGMGEAF

J: TRBJ2-2
V: TRBV7-2
D: -
CDR3: ASSPPMNTGELF

J: TRBJ1-1
V: TRBV3-1
D: -
CDR3: ASSRGGLRGNENTEAF

J: TRBJ1-1
V: TRBV28
D: -
CDR3: ASSFPVMNTEAF

J: TRBJ1-2
V: TRBV12-3/TRBV12-4
D: -
CDR3: ASSPGRSYGYT

J: TRBJ2-1
V: TRBV7-9
D: TRBD1
CDR3: ASSLGTGSRDEQF

J: TRBJ2-1
V: TRBV3-1
D: -
CDR3: ASSQGVTVLENEQF

J: TRBJ2-3
V: TRBV7-2
D: TRBD2
CDR3: ASSLLSSGAGDTQY

J: TRBJ2-2
V: TRBV7-6
D: TRBD1
CDR3: ASSSRTGGSGGELF

J: TRBJ2-5
V: TRBV28
D: TRBD1
CDR3: ASSLYRTGLGQETQY

J: TRBJ2-1
V: TRBV2
D: -
CDR3: ASSESNYNEQF

J: TRBJ2-4
V: TRBV4-2
D: -
CDR3: ASSQEGGQY

J: TRBJ2-1
V: TRBV7-8
D: -
CDR3: ASSAPAGNEQF

J: TRBJ2-3
V: TRBV14
D: -
CDR3: ASSQAFTDTQY

J: TRBJ2-6
V: TRBV6-2/TRBV6-3
D: -
CDR3: ASSLERAGANVLT

J: TRBJ2-3
V: TRBV9
D: -
CDR3: ASSGRDGPDTQY